This T cell receptor (beta chain) was retrieved from a study of cytomegalovirus exposure and HLA in healthy donors (dated by TCRdb to about 2017). Turning to the overall study: In an earlier analysis of under 750 of the donors, under 300 Gb of sequence data and approximately 100 million unique TCR beta sequences from about 190 million T cells were reported. Roughly 320 gigabases of sequencing data and around 80 million unique TCR sequences made up an early release that covered approximately 620 HLA-typed donors. Of the approximately 370 genotyped donors, approximately 80% were placed in the genetic ancestry cluster associated with self-reported Caucasian donors. The study aimed to test whether signatures of past pathogen exposure could be identified by cataloging public T cell receptors. The T cell repertoires of 666 subjects were profiled by immunosequencing and related to cytomegalovirus serostatus. Besides the first cohort of 550 to 750 subjects, a separate validation cohort made up of 120 or so different subjects was used. To predict cytomegalovirus infection status, the study combined high-throughput TCR immunosequencing, statistical association of individual TCRs with disease status, and machine learning. In a later analysis, previously published TCR beta repertoires from 600 to 850 donors were re-analyzed and high-resolution HLA genotyping was added so that TCR occurrence patterns could be studied. In the later analysis, no new phenotypic data were used to find candidate immune exposures; instead, reliance was placed on TCR beta sequences and their occurrence across donors. To decide whether each TCR beta V gene segment behaved as functional or pseudogenic, an earlier analysis of some 540 of the donors relied on high-throughput TCR beta sequencing. Donor age, sex, ethnicity and CMV serostatus were collected together with the repertoire data. Genome-wide SNP genotypes for about three fifths of the roughly 700 donors were used in a later genetic analysis, which treated that subset as a discovery cohort. Every discovery cohort repertoire had been produced on one sequencing platform. HLA typing included class I and class II loci at four-digit resolution. Typing coverage differed by locus: A, B, C, DRB1 and DQB1 were typed in roughly 620-630 donors, DQA1 in 522, DPA1 in some 610, and DPB1 in 450 to 480. About five DR-DQ haplotypes were treated as single units for association and clustering because of strong linkage in the cohort. Among about 400 genotyped donors of the cohort, an average of roughly 230,000 unique TCR beta nucleotide sequences was sequenced per donor, of which 15% to 20% were non-productive. Study-wide conclusions, independent of this receptor: The earlier analysis of approximately 560 of the donors excluded some 15 rarely observed V segments, including chromosome 9 orphons, because counts were too low. Specific HLA alleles were associated with 15,000 to 20,000 TCR beta sequences at a false discovery rate of 0.05 in a later analysis. The classifier was reported to diagnose cytomegalovirus status with high specificity and sensitivity in both the original and validation cohorts. While some public TCRs were present in many individuals, most TCR sequences turned up only very rarely across donors. When HLA alleles, especially DR and DQ, strongly co-occurred, TCR associations were difficult to assign to individual alleles. According to a later analysis, most CMV-associated TCR beta chains appeared to be HLA-restricted, and the HLA associations seemed to be driven largely by CMV exposure. The 87-base-pair reads could not distinguish some IMGT-functional V segments, including TRBV6-2 and TRBV6-3, so those segments were excluded. According to a later analysis, parvovirus B19, influenza, CMV and Epstein-Barr virus appeared linked to several top co-occurrence clusters. A later genetic analysis reported fewer N-insertions in productive TCRs among donors in an Asian-associated ancestry cluster than the roughly 700-donor mean. In an earlier analysis of about 550 of the donors, most TCR beta V segments were observed in productive rearrangements about 87% or about 30% of the time, broadly matching IMGT annotations. A further reported finding was that TCR beta sequences accurately predicted the HLA-A and HLA-B alleles for most subjects in the first cohort. The authors suggested that the approach could potentially be generalized to other disease states and immunological phenotypes. A few of the identified cytomegalovirus-associated TCR beta chains were confirmed in vitro to be specific for cytomegalovirus antigens. Because HLA typing was missing for some donors at each locus, association tests included only the typed subset. Immune exposure information for the cohort was limited to CMV serostatus. Linkage disequilibrium might explain the correlated functional status among segregating V segments, but an unknown experimental factor could not be ruled out. In a later analysis, the rate of TCR association differed among HLA loci, with DRB1 alleles having the most associated TCRs and HLA-C alleles having the fewest. A cluster of highly shared sequence variants was judged likely to be a technical artifact of the sequencing pipeline. Sequencing depth was assumed to be roughly uniform across donors in the presence/absence analyses, though that assumption may not hold. Only TCR beta chains were sequenced in this cohort, and the absence of alpha or paired-chain data limited detectable features. A total of 150 or so TCR beta chains were listed by the study as associated with cytomegalovirus. V-gene and J-gene trimming of TCR beta chains was associated with a missense DCLRE1C variant in a later genetic analysis, and the association was replicated in an independent cohort. In a later analysis, HLA-associated TCR beta chains showed more clonal expansion and lower generation probabilities than non-associated chains that were equally common.

The library was made by the immunoSEQ multiplex PCR assay. For the multiplex PCR, a mixture combining 60 forward primers for TCR Vbeta segments and 13 reverse primers for TCR Jbeta segments was used. The CDR3 region of rearranged TCR beta genes was amplified from genomic DNA with a multiplex PCR assay. The amplified TCR beta libraries were sequenced on the Illumina HiSeq System as 87-base-pair reads. Concerning the study's data processing: Across the roughly 640 repertoires, a later analysis counted some 80 million unique TCR beta chains, roughly 11 million of which were shared by at least two donors. Raw reads were error-corrected and collapsed into unique sequences by a nearest-neighbor algorithm in which closely related sequences were merged to remove PCR and sequencing errors. CDR3 sequences were aligned to IMGT reference sequences to assign V, D and J gene segments. For a sequence to be retained, a match of at least six nucleotides to both a V gene segment and a J gene segment was required. A rearrangement was called productive if the CDR3 had no stop codons and remained in frame with V and J, and every other rearrangement was called non-productive. Following IMGT convention, CDR3 was defined as the stretch from the second conserved V-encoded cysteine up to the conserved J-encoded phenylalanine. The earlier analysis of about 640 of the donors excluded any sequence lacking an unambiguous match to a single V gene segment. An earlier analysis of fewer than 650 of the donors classified V segments as functional when productive rearrangements were above 56.7% and as segregating when the standard deviation between donors was above 5%. A statistical classification framework was developed to diagnose cytomegalovirus status using the catalog of TCR beta chain sequences. A later analysis assigned V and J genes by comparing TCR nucleotide sequences with IMGT/GENE-DB human TR gene sequences. Using the TCRdist pipeline, a later analysis assigned CDR3 sequences along with most-parsimonious VDJ recombination scenarios. In a later analysis, each TCR beta chain was defined by its CDR3 amino acid sequence together with its V-gene family, and reads lacking a unique V-gene family were excluded. A later analysis removed 550 to 650 highly shared, low-generation-probability nucleotide sequences to deal with suspected cross-contamination and a sequencing artifact. In a later analysis, a clonal expansion index for each public chain was calculated from normalized within-repertoire ranks of inferred template counts. In a later analysis, generation probabilities were computed with a VDJ recombination model fitted to out-of-frame rearrangements, and the resulting probabilities were checked against IGoR. Hypergeometric tests were used in a later analysis to score TCR-TCR, TCR-HLA and TCR-CMV co-occurrence, with a repertoire-size bias correction applied to the TCR pairs. In a later analysis, false discovery rates were estimated by permuting HLA or CMV assignments 20 times. In a later analysis, co-occurring TCRs were grouped using DBSCAN, and TCRdist sequence similarity was added for clustering within HLA-allele-positive subsets. For co-occurrence clustering, repertoires with fewer than 30,000 or more than 120,000 public chains were excluded, along with a handful of repertoires with anomalous nucleotide sharing. Sourced from immuneACCESS, this table was stored by TCRdb with only in-frame sequences that have V and J called. A share of the clones is absent; for the studies checked, an unresolved V gene accounts for under half, and the remainder has no known explanation. The V and J calls and clone size were taken over from that table, and D and trimming were inferred from the DNA. The sample table on file contains 70,000 or so clones. The ten largest clones take up 2.4% of the sample.

The CDR3 starts with the cysteine, ends with the phenylalanine, and has 16 residues. Only the CDR3 DNA is retained, 48 bases long and in frame from the first base. According to the germline V gene, CDR1 reads LGHNA and CDR2 reads YSLEER. Trimmed from V: 4 bases; trimmed from J: 2 bases; junction bases lacking a gene match: 7. A word on this clone: Its binding antigen is unknown.

In total, roughly 670 healthy bone marrow donors made up the cohort. Cohort members were all nominally healthy when sampled, although unrecorded immune exposures were likely present. The donor was CMV seropositive and belonged to the group of 250 to 300 seropositive cohort members. Each donor provided a peripheral blood sample, and peripheral blood mononuclear cells were used for TCR beta sequencing. Genomic DNA was extracted from the blood cell samples with the Qiagen DNeasy Blood Extraction Kit. This clonotype originated in a female donor in good health and CMV-seropositive. The V gene is TRBV4-3 and the J gene is TRBJ2-1; TRBD2 lines up with 8 middle nucleotides. Sequencing was performed on PBMCs. The CDR3 region reads CASSLGLAHPYNEQFF. Here is the DNA: TGCGCCAGCAGCCTCGGACTAGCCCACCCCTACAATGAGCAGTTCTTC.